This T cell receptor beta chain comes out of a study of T-cell reconstitution after alpha-beta-depleted transplantation in children. For TCRbeta, the library was prepared with unique molecular identifiers. TCRdb analysed the PCR reads with MiXCR anew, one entry per CDR3 protein. The data contain 450,000 to 600,000 distinct CDR3 sequences, approximately 32% of them singletons. The sequenced sample was PBMCs from the stem cell graft donor, obtained from the stem cell graft. This clonotype was obtained from a human donor who donated a stem cell graft to a child with aplastic anemia.

CDR3 nucleotides: TGTGCCACGCGCCCCTTGAGCTCCTACAATGAGCAGTTCTTC. It codes for CATRPLSSYNEQFF. This chain connects TRBV2 to TRBJ2-1, with unresolved D. Germline CDR1 is SNHLY and CDR2 is FYNNEI. This CDR3 region has 14 residues. Trimming took off 10 bases at V and 0 bases at J, with 13 bases between the two ends.